Included here is one T cell receptor beta chain sequence, with context. Its antigen remains unidentified. This sample stems from a study of siplizumab effects on memory and regulatory T cells. General study findings and limits: The study found naive T cells seemingly more diverse than memory cells and seemingly major alloresponse contributors.

Per-sample assaying covered 85,000 to 100,000 TCR templates. Libraries were prepared by immunoSEQ multiplex PCR; TCRdb keeps only in-frame clonotypes and omits some of them. The sample carries 90,000 to 110,000 clones, about 90% recorded once. This CDR3 has 11 residues. Germline-derived CDR1 and CDR2 are DFQATT and SNEGSKA (reference sequence). Trimming left V 3 bases short and J 4 bases short, with 6 bases between. This TCR came from a human donor in good health. The chain carries TRBV20-1 and TRBJ1-1; D is uncertain. The sequencing sample was made of Tregs sorted from blood. CDR3 sequence: CSASMGTEAFF. Written as DNA, the CDR3 is TGCAGTGCTAGTATGGGCACTGAAGCTTTCTTT.